Each of the 8 T cell receptor beta chains below was sequenced from the same sample in a study of monozygotic twins with inflammatory bowel disease. Using the 5' RACE reads, TCRdb records one entry per CDR3 protein without DNA. This repertoire comprises about 440,000 distinct CDR3 sequences; its ten largest clones make up 2% to 2.5%. The sample consisted of blood. These receptors were obtained from a human donor with ulcerative colitis or Crohn's disease, or a healthy co-twin of an affected twin (not recorded which).

The chain uses TRBV6-2 or TRBV6-3 and TRBJ2-4. From germline, CDR1 is MNHEY and CDR2 SVGEGT. This CDR3 has 11 residues. The CDR3: CASSWENIQYF.

The rearrangement links TRBV6-5 to TRBJ1-6. Germline CDR1 MNHEY, CDR2 SVGAGI. The CDR3 is made up of 13 amino acids. The chain's CDR3 is CATSPSLNSPLHF.

The J gene is TRBJ1-1, the V gene TRBV6-6. The CDR3 loop spans 13 amino acids. The V gene's germline CDR1 is MNHNY and CDR2 SVGAGI (reference sequence). The CDR3 sequence: CASSYLTGSEAFF.

The rearrangement links TRBV20-1 to TRBJ1-1. The V gene's germline CDR1 is DFQATT and CDR2 SNEGSKA (reference sequence). This CDR3 is built from 11 residues. This CDR3 is CSAGDRGEAFF.

This chain uses TRBV18 with TRBJ1-2; TCRdb calls TRBD1, which cannot be checked without DNA. This CDR3 region has 13 residues. CDR1 and CDR2 from the germline V gene are KGHSH and LQKENI. The CDR3 sequence is CASSPQQGDGYTF.

The rearrangement uses TRBV12-5 and TRBJ2-1. Germline CDR1 LGHNT, CDR2 FRNRAP. The CDR3 spans 13 residues. CDR3 in amino acids: CASATTTNNEQFF.

V gene TRBV5-6 combines with J gene TRBJ2-7; TCRdb names TRBD1, which stays unverified in the absence of DNA. The germline V gene has CDR1 SGHDT and CDR2 YYEEEE. The CDR3 consists of 12 residues. CDR3 sequence reads: CASSFPGAEQYF.

The chain has TRBV15 and TRBJ2-1; TCRdb's D gene call, TRBD2, goes unchecked for lack of DNA. The V gene's germline CDR1 is LNHNV and CDR2 YYDKDF (reference sequence). The length of the CDR3 is 13 residues. CDR3 protein: CATSKGGRDEQFF.